Presented here are 5 T cell receptor beta chains from one specimen sequenced in a study of a mutant IDH1 vaccine in newly diagnosed glioma. The time point is: week 23, last vaccination. Every vaccine dose comprised 300 ug of mutant IDH1 20-mer peptide plus topical imiquimod. Their target antigens are unknown. The table came from immunoSEQ multiplex PCR; TCRdb's copy has only in-frame clones and leaves some out. The sample gives under 14,000 clones, about nine tenths of which show up once; 5.2% is in the top ten. Here the sequenced sample was PBMCs, taken from a glioma patient whose treatment included an IDH1 peptide vaccine. The receptor source for this set is a woman aged 40 to 50 with glioma. Some clones in this sample may be carry-over from other donors' samples.

This chain uses TRBV6-1 with TRBJ2-5, with 12 bases identical to TRBD2. The germline V gene encodes CDR1 MNHNS and CDR2 SASEGT. This CDR3 comprises 15 residues. V dropped 7 bases and J dropped 1; count of bases not matched to a gene: 4. The CDR3 protein is CASTSGGAGQETQYF. The CDR3 nucleotides read TGTGCCAGCACTAGCGGGGGGGCGGGCCAAGAGACCCAGTACTTC.

The chain recombines TRBV14 with TRBJ2-5; 8 bases match TRBD2. The CDR3 has 14 amino acids. Looked up from germline, CDR1 is SGHDN and CDR2 is FVKESK. V dropped 2 bases and J dropped 3; count of bases not matched to a gene: 2. As DNA, the CDR3 is TGTGCCAGCAGCCAAAACGGGAGGGAAGAGACCCAGTACTTC. Translating it yields CASSQNGREETQYF.

The CDR3 coding sequence is TGTGCCAGCAGCCCTAGCGGCGGGGGCTCTGGCTACACCTTC. This codes for CASSPSGGGSGYTF. This chain links TRBV9 with TRBJ1-2, with a tentative D call TRBD1 (6 bases). This CDR3 spans 14 amino acids. Trimming cost V 4 bases and J 7 bases, with 17 bases left between them. The germline V gene encodes CDR1 SGDLS and CDR2 YYNGEE.

The chain has TRBV10-3 and TRBJ1-6; D is possibly TRBD1 (5 bases). CDR1 is ENHRY, CDR2 SYGVKD, per germline. The CDR3 has 13 residues. Trimming took 6 bases from V and 7 from J, leaving 10 bases between them. The CDR3 DNA reads as TGTGCCATCAGGGGGGGACTGAATTCACCCCTCCACTTT. This sequence encodes CAIRGGLNSPLHF.

The genes are TRBV7-9 and TRBJ1-1; D not certain. With 2 bases removed from V and 3 bases from J, the gap between germline ends came to 10 bases. The CDR3 is 14 amino acids. CDR1 and CDR2 from the germline V gene are SEHNR and FQNEAQ (reference sequence). The CDR3 region has the DNA TGTGCCAGCAGCTTACATATCGAGGACACTGAAGCTTTCTTT. Its translation: CASSLHIEDTEAFF.